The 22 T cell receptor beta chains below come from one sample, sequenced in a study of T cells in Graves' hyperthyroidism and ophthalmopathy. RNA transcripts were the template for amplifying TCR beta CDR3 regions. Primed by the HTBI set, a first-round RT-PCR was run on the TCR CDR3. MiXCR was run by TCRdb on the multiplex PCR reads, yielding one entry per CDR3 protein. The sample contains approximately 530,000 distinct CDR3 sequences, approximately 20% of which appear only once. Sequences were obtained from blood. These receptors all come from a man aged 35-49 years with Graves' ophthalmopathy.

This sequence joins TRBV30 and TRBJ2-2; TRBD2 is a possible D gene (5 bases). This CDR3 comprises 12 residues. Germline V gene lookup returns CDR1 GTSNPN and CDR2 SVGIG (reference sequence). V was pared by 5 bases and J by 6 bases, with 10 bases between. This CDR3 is CAWDSGSGELFF. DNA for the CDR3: TGTGCCTGGGACTCGGGGTCCGGGGAGCTGTTTTTT.

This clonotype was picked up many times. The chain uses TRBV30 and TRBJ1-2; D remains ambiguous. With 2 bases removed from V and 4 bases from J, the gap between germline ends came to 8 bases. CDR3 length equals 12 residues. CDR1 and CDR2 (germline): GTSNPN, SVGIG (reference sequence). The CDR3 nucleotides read TGTGCCTGGAGTCTAGGAGTCTATGGCTACACCTTC. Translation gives CAWSLGVYGYTF.

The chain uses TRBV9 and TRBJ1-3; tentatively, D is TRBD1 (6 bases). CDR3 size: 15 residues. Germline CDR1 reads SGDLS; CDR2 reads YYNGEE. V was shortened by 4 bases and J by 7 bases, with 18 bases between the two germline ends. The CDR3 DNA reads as TGTGCCAGCAGCCCGGGACGGGCTAGGGGGAACACCATATATTTT. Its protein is CASSPGRARGNTIYF.

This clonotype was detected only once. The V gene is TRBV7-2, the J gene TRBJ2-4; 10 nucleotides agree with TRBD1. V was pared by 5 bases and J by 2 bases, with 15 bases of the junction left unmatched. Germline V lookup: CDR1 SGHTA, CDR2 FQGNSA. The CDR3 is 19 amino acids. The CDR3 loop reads CASSHYPGQGSMSKNIQYF. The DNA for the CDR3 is TGTGCCAGCAGCCACTACCCGGGACAGGGGAGTATGTCCAAAAACATTCAGTACTTC.

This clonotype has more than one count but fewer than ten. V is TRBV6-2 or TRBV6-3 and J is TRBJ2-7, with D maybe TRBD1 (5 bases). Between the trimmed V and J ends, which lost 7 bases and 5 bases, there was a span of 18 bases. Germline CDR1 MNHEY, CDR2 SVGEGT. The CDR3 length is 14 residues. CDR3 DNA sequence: TGTGCCAGCACTCAAGAGGCAGGGCGGCACGAGCAGTACTTC. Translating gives CASTQEAGRHEQYF.

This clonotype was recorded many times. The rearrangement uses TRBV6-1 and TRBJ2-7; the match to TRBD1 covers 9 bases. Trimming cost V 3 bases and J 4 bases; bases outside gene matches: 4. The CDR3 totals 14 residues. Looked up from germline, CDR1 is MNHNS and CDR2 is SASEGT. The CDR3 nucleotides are TGTGCCAGCAGTGATGACAGGGGGAGGTACGAGCAGTACTTC. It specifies CASSDDRGRYEQYF.

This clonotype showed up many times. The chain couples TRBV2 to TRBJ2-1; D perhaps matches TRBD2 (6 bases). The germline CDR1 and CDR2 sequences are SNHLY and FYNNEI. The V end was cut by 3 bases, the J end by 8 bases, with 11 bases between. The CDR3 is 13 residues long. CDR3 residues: CASSDLPGDEQFF. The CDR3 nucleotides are TGTGCCAGCAGTGACCTCCCGGGGGATGAGCAGTTCTTC.

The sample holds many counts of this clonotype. CDR3 coding DNA: TGTGCCAGCCCTGGGGGAGAGAACACTGAAGCTTTCTTT. Translating it yields CASPGGENTEAFF. The chain has TRBV27 and TRBJ1-1, with D possibly being TRBD1 (5 bases). Looked up from germline, CDR1 is MNHEY and CDR2 is SMNVEV (reference sequence). This CDR3 is 13 amino acids long. V lost 8 bases, J lost 1 base, and 11 bases lay in between.

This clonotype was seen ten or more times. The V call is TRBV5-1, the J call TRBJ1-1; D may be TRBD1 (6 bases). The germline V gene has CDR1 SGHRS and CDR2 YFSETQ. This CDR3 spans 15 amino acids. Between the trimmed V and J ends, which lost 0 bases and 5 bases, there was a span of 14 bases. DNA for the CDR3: TGCGCCAGCAGCTTGGGGGGCAGGGGAGGAACTGAAGCTTTCTTT. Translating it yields CASSLGGRGGTEAFF.

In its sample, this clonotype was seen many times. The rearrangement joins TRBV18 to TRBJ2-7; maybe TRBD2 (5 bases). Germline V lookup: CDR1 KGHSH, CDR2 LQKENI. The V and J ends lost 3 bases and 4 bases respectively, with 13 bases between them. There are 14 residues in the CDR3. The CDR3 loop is CASSPRDSGYEQYF. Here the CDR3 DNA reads TGTGCCAGCTCACCTCGGGATTCCGGGTACGAGCAGTACTTC. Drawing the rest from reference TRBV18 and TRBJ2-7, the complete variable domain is NAGVMQNPRHLVRRRGQEARLRCSPMKGHSHVYWYRQLPEEGLKFMVYLQKENIIDESGMPKERFSAEFPKEGPSILRIQQVVRGDSAAYFCASSPRDSGYEQYFGPGTRLTVT.

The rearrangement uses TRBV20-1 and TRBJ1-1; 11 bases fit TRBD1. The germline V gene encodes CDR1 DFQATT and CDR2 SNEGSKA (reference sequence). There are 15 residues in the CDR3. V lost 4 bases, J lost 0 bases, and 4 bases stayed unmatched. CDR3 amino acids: CSAKDRGRLNTEAFF. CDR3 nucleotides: TGCAGTGCTAAGGACAGGGGGCGATTGAACACTGAAGCTTTCTTT.

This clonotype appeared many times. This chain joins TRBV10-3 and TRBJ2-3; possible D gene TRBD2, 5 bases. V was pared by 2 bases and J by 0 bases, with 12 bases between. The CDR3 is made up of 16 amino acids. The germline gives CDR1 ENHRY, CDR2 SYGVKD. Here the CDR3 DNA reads TGTGCCATCAGTGAGGGGAAGAGGACTAGCACAGATACGCAGTATTTT. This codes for CAISEGKRTSTDTQYF.

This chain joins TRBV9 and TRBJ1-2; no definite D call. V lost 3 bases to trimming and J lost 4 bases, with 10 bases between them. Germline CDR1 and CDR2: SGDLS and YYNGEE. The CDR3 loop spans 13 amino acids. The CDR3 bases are TGTGCCAGCAGCGCAGATCAACTCTATGGCTACACCTTC. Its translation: CASSADQLYGYTF.

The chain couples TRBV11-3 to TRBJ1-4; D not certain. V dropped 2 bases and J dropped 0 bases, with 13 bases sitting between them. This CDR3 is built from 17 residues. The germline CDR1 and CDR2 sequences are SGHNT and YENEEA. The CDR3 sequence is CASSLCIGRATNEKLFF. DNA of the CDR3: TGTGCCAGCAGCTTATGTATCGGGCGTGCAACTAATGAAAAACTGTTTTTT. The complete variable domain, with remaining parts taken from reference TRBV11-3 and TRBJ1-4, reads EAGVVQSPRYKIIEKKQPVAFWCNPISGHNTLYWYLQNLGQGPELLIRYENEEAVDDSQLPKDRFSAERLKGVDSTLKIQPAELGDSAVYLCASSLCIGRATNEKLFFGSGTQLSVL.

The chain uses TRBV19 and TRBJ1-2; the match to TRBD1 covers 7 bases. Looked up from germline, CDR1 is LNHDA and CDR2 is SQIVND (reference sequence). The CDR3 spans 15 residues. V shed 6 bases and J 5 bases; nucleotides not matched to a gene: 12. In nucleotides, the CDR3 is TGTGCCAGTAGAACAGGGGCATCTGCTGAGTATGGCTACACCTTC. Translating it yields CASRTGASAEYGYTF.

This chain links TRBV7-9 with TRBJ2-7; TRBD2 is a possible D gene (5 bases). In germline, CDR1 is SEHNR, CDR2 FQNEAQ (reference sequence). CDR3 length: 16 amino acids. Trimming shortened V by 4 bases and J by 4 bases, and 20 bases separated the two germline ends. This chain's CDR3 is CASSSPEGVGRYEQYF. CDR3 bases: TGTGCCAGCAGCTCTCCCGAGGGCGTTGGCAGGTACGAGCAGTACTTC.

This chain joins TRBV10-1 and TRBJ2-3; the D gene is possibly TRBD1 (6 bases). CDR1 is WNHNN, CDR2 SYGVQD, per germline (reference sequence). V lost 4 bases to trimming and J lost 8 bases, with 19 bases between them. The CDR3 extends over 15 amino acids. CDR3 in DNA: TGCGCCAGCAGTGTGGGTTTTACAGGGAGAAGTACGCAGTATTTT. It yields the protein CASSVGFTGRSTQYF.

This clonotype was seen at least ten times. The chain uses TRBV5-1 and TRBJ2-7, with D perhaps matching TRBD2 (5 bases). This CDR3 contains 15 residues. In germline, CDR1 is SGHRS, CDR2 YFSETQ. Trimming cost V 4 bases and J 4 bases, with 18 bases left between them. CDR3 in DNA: TGCGCCAGCAGCGTCGGGTCTCTCCCGGGGTACGAGCAGTACTTC. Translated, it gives CASSVGSLPGYEQYF.

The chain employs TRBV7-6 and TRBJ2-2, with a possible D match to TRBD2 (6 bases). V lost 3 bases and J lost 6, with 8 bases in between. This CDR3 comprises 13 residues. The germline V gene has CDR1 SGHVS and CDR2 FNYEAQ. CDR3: CASSLGLAGELFF. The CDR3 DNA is TGTGCCAGCAGCTTGGGACTTGCCGGGGAGCTGTTTTTT.

CDR3 residues: CASSGTGTEVSYNEQFF. CDR3 sequence (DNA): TGTGCCAGCAGCGGCACCGGGACAGAGGTCTCCTACAATGAGCAGTTCTTC. The chain links TRBV27 to TRBJ2-1, with 7 bases fitting TRBD1. The CDR3 consists of 17 residues. V trimming: 6 bases; J trimming: 0 bases; junction bases outside the gene matches: 11. Germline CDR1 reads MNHEY; CDR2 reads SMNVEV (reference sequence).

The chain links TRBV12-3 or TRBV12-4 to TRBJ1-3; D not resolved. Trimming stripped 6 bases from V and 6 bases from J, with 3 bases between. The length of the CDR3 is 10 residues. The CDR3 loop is CASRVNTIYF. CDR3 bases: TGTGCCAGCAGGGTAAACACCATATATTTT.

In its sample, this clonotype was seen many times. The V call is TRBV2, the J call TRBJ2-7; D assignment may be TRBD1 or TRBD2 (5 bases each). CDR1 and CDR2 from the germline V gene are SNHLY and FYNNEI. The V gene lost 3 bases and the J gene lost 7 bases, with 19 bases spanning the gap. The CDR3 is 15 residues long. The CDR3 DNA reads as TGTGCCAGCAGTGAGTTAGGACACGCCGGCGGGGAGCAGTACTTC. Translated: CASSELGHAGGEQYF.